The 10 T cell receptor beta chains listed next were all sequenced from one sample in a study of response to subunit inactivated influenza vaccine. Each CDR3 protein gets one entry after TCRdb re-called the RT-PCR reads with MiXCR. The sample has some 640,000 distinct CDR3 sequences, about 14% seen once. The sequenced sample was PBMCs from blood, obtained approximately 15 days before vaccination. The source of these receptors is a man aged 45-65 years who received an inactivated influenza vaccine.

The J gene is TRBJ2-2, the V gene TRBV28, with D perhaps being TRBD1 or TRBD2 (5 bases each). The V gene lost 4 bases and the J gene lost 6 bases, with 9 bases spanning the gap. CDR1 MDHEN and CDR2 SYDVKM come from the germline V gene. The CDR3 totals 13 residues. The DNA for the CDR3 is TGTGCCAGCAGTTCGGGGACGGCCGGGGAGCTGTTTTTT. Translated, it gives CASSSGTAGELFF.

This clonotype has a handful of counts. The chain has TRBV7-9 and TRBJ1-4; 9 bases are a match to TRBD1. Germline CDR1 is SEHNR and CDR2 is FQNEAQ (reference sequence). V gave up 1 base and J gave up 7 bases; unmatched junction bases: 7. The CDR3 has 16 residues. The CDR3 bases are TGTGCCAGCAGCTTAGTGACAGGGGGAATGCGTGAAAAACTGTTTTTT. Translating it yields CASSLVTGGMREKLFF.

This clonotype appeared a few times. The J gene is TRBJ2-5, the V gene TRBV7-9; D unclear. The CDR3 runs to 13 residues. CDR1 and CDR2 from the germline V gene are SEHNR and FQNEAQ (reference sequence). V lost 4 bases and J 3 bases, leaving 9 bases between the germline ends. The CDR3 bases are TGTGCCAGCAGCTCTTACTCAAAAGAGACCCAGTACTTC. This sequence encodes CASSSYSKETQYF.

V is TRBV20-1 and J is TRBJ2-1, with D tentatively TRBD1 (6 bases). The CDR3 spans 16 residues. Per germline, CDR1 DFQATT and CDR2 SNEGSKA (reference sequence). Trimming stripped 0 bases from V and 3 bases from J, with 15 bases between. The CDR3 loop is CSARDPERTVYNEQFF. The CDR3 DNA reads TGCAGTGCTAGAGATCCCGAGCGGACAGTCTACAATGAGCAGTTCTTC.

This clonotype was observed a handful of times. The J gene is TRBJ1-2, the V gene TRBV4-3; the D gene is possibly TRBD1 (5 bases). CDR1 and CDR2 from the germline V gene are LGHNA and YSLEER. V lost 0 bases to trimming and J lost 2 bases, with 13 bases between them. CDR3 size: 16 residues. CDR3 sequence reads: CASSQESGWGNYGYTF. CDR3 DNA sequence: TGCGCCAGCAGCCAAGAGTCCGGGTGGGGGAACTATGGCTACACCTTC.

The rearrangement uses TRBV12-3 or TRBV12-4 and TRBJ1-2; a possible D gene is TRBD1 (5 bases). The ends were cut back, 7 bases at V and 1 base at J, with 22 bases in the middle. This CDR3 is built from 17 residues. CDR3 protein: CASTGPLLAGNNYGYTF. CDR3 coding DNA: TGTGCCAGCACGGGCCCTCTACTGGCAGGGAATAACTATGGCTACACCTTC.

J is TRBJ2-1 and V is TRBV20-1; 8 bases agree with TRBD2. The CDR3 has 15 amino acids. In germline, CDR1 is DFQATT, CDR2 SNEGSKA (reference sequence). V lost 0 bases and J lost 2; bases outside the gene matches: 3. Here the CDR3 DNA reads TGCAGTGCTAGAGATTCGGGGGGGGCCTACAATGAGCAGTTCTTC. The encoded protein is CSARDSGGAYNEQFF.

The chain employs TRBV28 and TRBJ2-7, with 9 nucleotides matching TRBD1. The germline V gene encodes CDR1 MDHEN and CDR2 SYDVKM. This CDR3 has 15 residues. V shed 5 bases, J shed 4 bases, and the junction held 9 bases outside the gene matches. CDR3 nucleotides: TGTGCCAGCAGTCACCTCGACAGGGGGTCGTACGAGCAGTACTTC. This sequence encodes CASSHLDRGSYEQYF.

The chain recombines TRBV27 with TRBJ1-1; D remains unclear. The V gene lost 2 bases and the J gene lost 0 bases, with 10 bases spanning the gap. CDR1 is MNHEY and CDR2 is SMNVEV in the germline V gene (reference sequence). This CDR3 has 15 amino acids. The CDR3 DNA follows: TGTGCCAGCAGTTTAACTGCAGGCATGAACACTGAAGCTTTCTTT. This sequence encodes CASSLTAGMNTEAFF.

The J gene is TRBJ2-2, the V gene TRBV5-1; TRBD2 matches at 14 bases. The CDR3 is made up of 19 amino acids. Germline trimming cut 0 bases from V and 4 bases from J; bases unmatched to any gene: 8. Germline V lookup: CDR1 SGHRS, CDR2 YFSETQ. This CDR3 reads CASSLAETSGRVVTGELFF. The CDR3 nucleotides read TGCGCCAGCAGCTTGGCCGAGACTAGCGGGAGGGTTGTCACCGGGGAGCTGTTTTTT.